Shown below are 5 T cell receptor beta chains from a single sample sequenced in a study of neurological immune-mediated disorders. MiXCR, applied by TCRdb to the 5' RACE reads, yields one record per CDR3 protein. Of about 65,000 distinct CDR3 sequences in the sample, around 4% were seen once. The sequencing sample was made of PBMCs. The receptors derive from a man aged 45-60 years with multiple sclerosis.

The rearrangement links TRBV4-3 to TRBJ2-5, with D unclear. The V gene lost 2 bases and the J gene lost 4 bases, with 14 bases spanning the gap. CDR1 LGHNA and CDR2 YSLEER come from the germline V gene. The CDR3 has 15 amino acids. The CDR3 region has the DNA TGCGCCAGCAGCCAAACCCGATTATTAGGAGAGACCCAGTACTTC. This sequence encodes CASSQTRLLGETQYF.

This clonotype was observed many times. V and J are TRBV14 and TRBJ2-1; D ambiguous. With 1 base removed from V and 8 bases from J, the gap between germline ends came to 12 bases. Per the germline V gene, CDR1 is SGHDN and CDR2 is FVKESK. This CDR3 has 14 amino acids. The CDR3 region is CASSQGFSVDEQFF. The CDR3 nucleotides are TGTGCCAGCAGCCAAGGATTTAGTGTGGATGAGCAGTTCTTC.

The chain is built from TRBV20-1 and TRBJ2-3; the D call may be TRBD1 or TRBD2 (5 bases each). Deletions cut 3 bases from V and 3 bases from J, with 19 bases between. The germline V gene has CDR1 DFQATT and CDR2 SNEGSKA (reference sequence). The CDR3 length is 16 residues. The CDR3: CSASLRTGGWTDTQYF. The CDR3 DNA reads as TGCAGTGCTAGTTTGAGAACAGGAGGTTGGACAGATACGCAGTATTTT.

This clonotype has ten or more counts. The CDR3 DNA reads TGCGCCAGCCAATTCTTAGCGGGGGGCACCCAAGAGACCCAGTACTTC. Amino acids: CASQFLAGGTQETQYF. This sequence joins TRBV5-1 and TRBJ2-5, with 10 bases lining up with TRBD2. Germline assignment: CDR1 SGHRS and CDR2 YFSETQ. The length of the CDR3 is 16 residues. Losses at the gene ends were 7 bases for V and 1 base for J; bases not matched to a gene: 10. Complete variable domain (other parts from reference TRBV5-1 and TRBJ2-5): KAGVTQTPRYLIKTRGQQVTLSCSPISGHRSVSWYQQTPGQGLQFLFEYFSETQRNKGNFPGRFSGRQFSNSRSEMNVSTLELGDSALYLCASQFLAGGTQETQYFGPGTRLLVL.

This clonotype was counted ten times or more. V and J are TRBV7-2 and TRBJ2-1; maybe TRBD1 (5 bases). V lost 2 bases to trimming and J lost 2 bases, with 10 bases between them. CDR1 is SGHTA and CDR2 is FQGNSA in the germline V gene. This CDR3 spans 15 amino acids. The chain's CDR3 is CASSLSGATYNEQFF. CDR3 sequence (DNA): TGTGCCAGCAGCTTATCTGGGGCGACCTACAATGAGCAGTTCTTC.